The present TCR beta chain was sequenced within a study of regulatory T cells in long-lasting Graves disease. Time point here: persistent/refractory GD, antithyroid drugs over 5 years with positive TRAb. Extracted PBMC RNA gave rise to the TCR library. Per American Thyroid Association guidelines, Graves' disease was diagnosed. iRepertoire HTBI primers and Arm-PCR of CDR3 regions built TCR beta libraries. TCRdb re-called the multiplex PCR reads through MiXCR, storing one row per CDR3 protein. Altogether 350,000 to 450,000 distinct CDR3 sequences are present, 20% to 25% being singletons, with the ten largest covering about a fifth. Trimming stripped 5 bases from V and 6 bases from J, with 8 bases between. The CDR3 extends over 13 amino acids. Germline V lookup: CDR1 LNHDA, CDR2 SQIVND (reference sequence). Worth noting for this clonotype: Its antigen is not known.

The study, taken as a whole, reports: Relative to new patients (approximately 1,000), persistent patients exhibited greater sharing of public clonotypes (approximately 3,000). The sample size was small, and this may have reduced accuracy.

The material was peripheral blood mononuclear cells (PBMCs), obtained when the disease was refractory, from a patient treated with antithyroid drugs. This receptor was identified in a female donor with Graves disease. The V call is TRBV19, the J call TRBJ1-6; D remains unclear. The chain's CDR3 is CASSSEINSPLHF. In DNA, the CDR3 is TGTGCCAGTAGTTCAGAGATTAATTCACCCCTCCACTTT.